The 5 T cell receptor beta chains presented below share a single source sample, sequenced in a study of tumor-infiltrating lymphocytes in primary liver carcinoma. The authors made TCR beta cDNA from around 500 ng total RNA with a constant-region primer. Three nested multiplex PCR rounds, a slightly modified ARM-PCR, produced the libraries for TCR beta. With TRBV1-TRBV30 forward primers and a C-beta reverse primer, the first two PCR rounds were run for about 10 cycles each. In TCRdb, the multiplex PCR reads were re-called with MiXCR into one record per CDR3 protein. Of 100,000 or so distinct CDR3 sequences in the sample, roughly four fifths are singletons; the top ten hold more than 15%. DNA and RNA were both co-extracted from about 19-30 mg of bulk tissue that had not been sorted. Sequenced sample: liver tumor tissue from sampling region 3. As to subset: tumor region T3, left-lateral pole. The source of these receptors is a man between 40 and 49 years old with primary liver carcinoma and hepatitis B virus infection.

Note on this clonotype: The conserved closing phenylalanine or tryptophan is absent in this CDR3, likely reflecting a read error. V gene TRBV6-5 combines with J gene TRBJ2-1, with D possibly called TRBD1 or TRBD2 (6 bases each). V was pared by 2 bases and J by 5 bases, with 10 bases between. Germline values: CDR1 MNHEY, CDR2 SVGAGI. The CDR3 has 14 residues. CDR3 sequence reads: CASSYGGGNNEQFS. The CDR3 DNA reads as TGTGCCAGCAGTTACGGAGGGGGTAACAATGAGCAGTTCTCC.

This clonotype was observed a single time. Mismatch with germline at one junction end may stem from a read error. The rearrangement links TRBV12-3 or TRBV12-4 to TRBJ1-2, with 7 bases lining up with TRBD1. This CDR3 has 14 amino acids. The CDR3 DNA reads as TGTACCAGCAGTTACCAGGGCAGGGGGAGAGGCTACACCTTC. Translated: CTSSYQGRGRGYTF.

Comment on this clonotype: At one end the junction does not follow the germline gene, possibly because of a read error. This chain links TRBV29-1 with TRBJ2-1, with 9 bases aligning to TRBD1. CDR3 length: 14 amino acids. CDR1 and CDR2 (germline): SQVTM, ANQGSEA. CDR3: CRVLGQGTYNKQFF. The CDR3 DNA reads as TGCCGCGTTCTAGGACAGGGGACCTACAATAAGCAGTTCTTC.

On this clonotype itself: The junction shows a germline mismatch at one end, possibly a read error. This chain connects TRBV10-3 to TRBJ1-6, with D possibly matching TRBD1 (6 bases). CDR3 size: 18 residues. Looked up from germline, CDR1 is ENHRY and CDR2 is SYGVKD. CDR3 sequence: CAISGTSGGASNNSSLHF. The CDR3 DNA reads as TGTGCCATCAGTGGGACGAGCGGGGGCGCGTCTAATAATTCATCCCTCCACTTT.

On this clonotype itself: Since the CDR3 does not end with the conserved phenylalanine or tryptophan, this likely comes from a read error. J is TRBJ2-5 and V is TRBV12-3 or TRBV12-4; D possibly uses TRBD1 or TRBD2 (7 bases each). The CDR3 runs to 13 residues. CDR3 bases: TGTGACAGCAGCCGAAGCGGGACAGAGGCCCAGTACCTC. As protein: CDSSRSGTEAQYL.